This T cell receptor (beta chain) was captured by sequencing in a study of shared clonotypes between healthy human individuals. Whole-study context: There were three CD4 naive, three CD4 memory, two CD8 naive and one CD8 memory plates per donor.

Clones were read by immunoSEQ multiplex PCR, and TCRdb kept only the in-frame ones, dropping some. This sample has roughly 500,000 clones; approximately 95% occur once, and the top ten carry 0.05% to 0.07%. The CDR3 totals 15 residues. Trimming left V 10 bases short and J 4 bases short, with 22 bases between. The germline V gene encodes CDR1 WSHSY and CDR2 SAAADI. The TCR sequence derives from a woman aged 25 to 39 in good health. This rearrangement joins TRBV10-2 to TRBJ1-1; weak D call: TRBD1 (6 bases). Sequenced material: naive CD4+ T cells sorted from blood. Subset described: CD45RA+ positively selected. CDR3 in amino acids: CATLGRGGVFTEAFF. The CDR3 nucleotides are TGCGCCACCCTTGGCAGGGGAGGTGTTTTCACTGAAGCTTTCTTT.